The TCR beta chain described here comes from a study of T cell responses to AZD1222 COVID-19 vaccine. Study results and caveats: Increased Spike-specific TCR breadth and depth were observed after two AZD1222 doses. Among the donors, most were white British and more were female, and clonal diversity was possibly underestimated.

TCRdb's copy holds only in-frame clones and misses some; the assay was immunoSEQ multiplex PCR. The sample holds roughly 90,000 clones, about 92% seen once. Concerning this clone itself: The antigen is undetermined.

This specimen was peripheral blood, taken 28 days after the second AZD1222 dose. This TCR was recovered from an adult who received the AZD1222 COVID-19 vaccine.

CDR3 bases: TGTGCCAGCAGCTTGGAACAGACTACTGAGCAGTTCTTC. Amino acid sequence: CASSLEQTTEQFF. The V and J genes are TRBV5-4 and TRBJ2-1; possible D gene TRBD2, 5 bases. Trimming shortened V by 0 bases and J by 9 bases, and 10 bases separated the two germline ends. The germline V gene encodes CDR1 SGHNT and CDR2 YYREEE (reference sequence). This CDR3 region has 13 residues. The full variable domain, completed using reference TRBV5-4 and TRBJ2-1, is ETGVTQSPTHLIKTRGQQVTLRCSSQSGHNTVSWYQQALGQGPQFIFQYYREEENGRGNFPPRFSGLQFPNYSSELNVNALELDDSALYLCASSLEQTTEQFFGPGTRLTVL.